This is a list of T cell receptor beta chains from one sample in a study of identical twins. TCRdb passed the 5' RACE reads through MiXCR, listing each CDR3 protein once. The sample records about 520,000 distinct CDR3 sequences, about 20% being singletons. A further study also used this sample, focusing on T cells expressing NK-cell markers.

The sample comprised CD4+ T cells sorted from blood. The receptors here all came from a woman between 18 and 30 years old in good health. Both conserved end residues are part of each CDR3. The D gene is left open where the match is weak. Expanded clones get a size class; other rows say once, few or many, or leave the size out.

d_call	clone_size	v_call	j_call	cdr3_aa	cdr3_nt
NA	NA	TRBV29-1	TRBJ1-2	CSVEVYGRGGGYTF	TGCAGCGTTGAAGTCTACGGCAGGGGTGGTGGCTACACCTTC
NA	NA	TRBV11-2	TRBJ2-1	CASNMTPEIRNEQFF	TGTGCCAGCAACATGACACCGGAAATTAGGAATGAGCAGTTCTTC
NA	many	TRBV20-1	TRBJ1-5	CSARGGNQPQHF	TGCAGTGCTAGGGGGGGCAATCAGCCCCAGCATTTT
NA	NA	TRBV18	TRBJ2-1	CASSPDARTPQFF	TGTGCCAGCTCACCGGACGCCCGGACCCCCCAGTTCTTC
NA	many	TRBV9	TRBJ2-7	CASSAGYGSYEQYF	TGTGCCAGCAGCGCAGGTTATGGGTCCTACGAGCAGTACTTC
NA	few	TRBV20-1	TRBJ1-1	CSSAQTEAFF	TGCAGTTCTGCCCAGACTGAAGCTTTCTTT
NA	few	TRBV20-1	TRBJ1-1	CSARDQGVWTEAFF	TGCAGTGCTAGAGATCAGGGAGTATGGACTGAAGCTTTCTTT
NA	many	TRBV5-1	TRBJ2-7	CASSLVGDNYEQYF	TGCGCCAGCAGCTTGGTTGGGGACAACTACGAGCAGTACTTC
TRBD1	NA	TRBV6-2/TRBV6-3	TRBJ1-6	CASRAGGGDSPLHF	TGTGCCAGTCGTGCAGGGGGCGGGGATTCACCCCTCCACTTT
NA	NA	TRBV6-5	TRBJ1-6	CASSYSKRGDSPLHF	TGTGCCAGCAGTTACTCGAAGCGTGGGGACTCACCCCTCCACTTT
NA	few	TRBV5-1	TRBJ2-2	CASSSETGELFF	TGCGCCAGCAGCTCGGAAACCGGGGAGCTGTTTTTT
NA	few	TRBV4-3	TRBJ2-3	CASSQEADTQYF	TGCGCCAGCAGCCAAGAGGCAGATACGCAGTATTTT
TRBD1	NA	TRBV20-1	TRBJ1-2	CSAPHQQGEGYGYTF	TGCAGTGCCCCTCATCAACAGGGGGAAGGCTATGGCTACACCTTC
NA	NA	TRBV10-3	TRBJ2-7	CAISEPADIWAHF	TGTGCCATCAGTGAGCCTGCGGACATTTGGGCCCACTTC
NA	NA	TRBV20-1	TRBJ2-7	CSASKDRSYEQYF	TGCAGTGCTAGTAAGGACAGATCCTACGAGCAGTACTTC
NA	few	TRBV6-1	TRBJ2-2	CASSRQRLSGELFF	TGTGCCAGCAGTCGCCAGCGCTTGTCCGGGGAGCTGTTTTTT
NA	few	TRBV7-8	TRBJ2-1	CASSGLLGLNEQFF	TGTGCCAGCAGCGGATTATTGGGTCTCAATGAGCAGTTCTTC
NA	few	TRBV12-3/TRBV12-4	TRBJ2-1	CATRGARYNEQFF	TGTGCCACCCGGGGGGCTCGCTACAATGAGCAGTTCTTC
NA	NA	TRBV27	TRBJ2-7	CASSPEYQMWGEQYF	TGTGCCAGCAGTCCCGAGTACCAAATGTGGGGGGAGCAGTACTTC
NA	NA	TRBV5-1	TRBJ2-7	CASSLASVNYEQYF	TGCGCCAGCAGCTTGGCCTCGGTAAACTACGAGCAGTACTTC
NA	few	TRBV7-9	TRBJ2-1	CASGGTSYNEQFF	TGTGCCAGCGGCGGAACATCCTACAATGAGCAGTTCTTC
TRBD1	few	TRBV20-1	TRBJ1-1	CSAWTGAEAFF	TGCAGTGCTTGGACAGGCGCCGAAGCTTTCTTT
TRBD2	NA	TRBV7-2	TRBJ2-3	CASSVSGGPTDTQYF	TGTGCCAGCAGCGTCTCGGGGGGACCCACAGATACGCAGTATTTT
NA	NA	TRBV7-9	TRBJ2-2	CASSLGSSRHTGELFF	TGTGCCAGCAGCTTAGGGTCTAGCCGGCACACCGGGGAGCTGTTTTTT
NA	few	TRBV12-3/TRBV12-4	TRBJ1-2	CASTLPGANYGYTF	TGTGCCAGCACTCTACCCGGTGCTAACTATGGCTACACCTTC
NA	NA	TRBV2	TRBJ2-5	CASSGPETQYF	TGTGCCAGCAGCGGCCCAGAGACCCAGTACTTC
NA	once	TRBV7-9	TRBJ2-5	CASSLAGGGRRETQYF	TGTGCCAGCAGCTTAGCAGGGGGAGGAAGAAGAGAGACCCAGTACTTC
NA	NA	TRBV19	TRBJ1-5	CASSREGRRGNQPQHF	TGTGCCAGTAGTAGGGAGGGGCGACGGGGCAATCAGCCCCAGCATTTT
TRBD1	few	TRBV20-1	TRBJ2-5	CSATQGADPRMEETQYF	TGCAGTGCAACCCAGGGGGCAGATCCCCGAATGGAGGAGACCCAGTACTTC
TRBD2	few	TRBV20-1	TRBJ2-5	CSARVGGETQYF	TGCAGTGCTAGAGTGGGGGGGGAGACCCAGTACTTC
NA	few	TRBV6-6	TRBJ2-5	CASSTPPPETQYF	TGTGCCAGCAGCACCCCTCCCCCGGAGACCCAGTACTTC
TRBD2	NA	TRBV7-8	TRBJ2-5	CASSLMVAGEETQYF	TGTGCCAGCAGCTTAATGGTAGCGGGAGAAGAGACCCAGTACTTC
NA	NA	TRBV11-3	TRBJ2-7	CASSQRGPTGGKYEQYF	TGTGCCAGCAGCCAAAGGGGCCCCACCGGGGGAAAATACGAGCAGTACTTC
NA	NA	TRBV20-1	TRBJ2-1	CSAISLGYNEQFF	TGCAGTGCTATTAGCCTCGGCTACAATGAGCAGTTCTTC
TRBD2	few	TRBV3-1	TRBJ2-1	CASSRSTSFEQFF	TGTGCCAGCAGCCGGTCGACTAGCTTTGAGCAGTTCTTC
NA	many	TRBV7-3	TRBJ2-3	CASSPGRTDTQYF	TGTGCCAGCAGCCCGGGGAGGACAGATACGCAGTATTTT
NA	few	TRBV12-3/TRBV12-4	TRBJ1-1	CASSPPRDGGNTEAFF	TGTGCCAGCAGTCCACCCCGGGACGGGGGGAACACTGAAGCTTTCTTT
TRBD1	few	TRBV7-2	TRBJ2-5	CASSLRQGASETQYF	TGTGCCAGCAGCTTGAGACAGGGGGCCTCAGAGACCCAGTACTTC
TRBD2	few	TRBV12-3/TRBV12-4	TRBJ2-7	CASSFGGRYEQYF	TGTGCCAGCAGTTTTGGCGGGAGGTACGAGCAGTACTTC